One sample yielded the 23 T cell receptor beta chains listed below, sequenced in a study of human T cells and chemical hapten exposure. As for time point: pre-sensitization, week 0. The treatment here: therapeutic diphenylcyclopropenone sensitization with weekly scalp DPC. TCRdb independently ran MiXCR on the RACE reads; one entry per CDR3 protein. The table lists approximately 260,000 distinct CDR3 sequences, just under 8% of them singletons. The sequenced sample was whole blood, obtained in connection with sensitization to the hapten diphenylcyclopropenone (DPC). The receptors were gathered from a man younger than 35 with alopecia areata. Some clones in this sample may be carry-over from other donors' samples.

This clonotype was detected ten times or more. This chain connects TRBV18 to TRBJ1-4, with 7 bases identical to TRBD1. Germline V gives CDR1 KGHSH, CDR2 LQKENI. V trimming: 4 bases; J trimming: 4 bases; junction bases outside the gene matches: 3. This CDR3 comprises 14 residues. CDR3 in DNA: TGTGCCAGCTCACAGGGACAGCTTAATGAAAAACTGTTTTTT. Amino acids: CASSQGQLNEKLFF.

This clonotype appeared many times. J is TRBJ2-2 and V is TRBV27, with 7 bases lining up with TRBD1. The CDR3 has 16 amino acids. Trimming removed 4 bases from V and 4 bases from J; junction bases left unmatched: 9. Germline V gene sequence: CDR1 MNHEY, CDR2 SMNVEV (reference sequence). The CDR3 DNA is TGTGCCAGCAGTTCCCTGACAGGGATTAGCACCGGGGAGCTGTTTTTT. This sequence encodes CASSSLTGISTGELFF.

This clonotype was detected only a few times. The chain links TRBV12-3 or TRBV12-4 to TRBJ2-1; 13 nucleotides line up with TRBD2. Unmatched junction bases numbered 13, after V lost 6 bases and J lost 2 bases. The CDR3 has 19 residues. The CDR3 loop reads CASSVLLAGGPMAYNEQFF. CDR3 sequence (DNA): TGTGCCAGCAGCGTATTACTAGCGGGGGGGCCAATGGCCTACAATGAGCAGTTCTTC.

This clonotype appeared many times. The V call is TRBV10-3, the J call TRBJ2-3; unclear D gene. The CDR3 runs to 12 residues. Germline V gene data show CDR1 as ENHRY and CDR2 as SYGVKD. V was clipped by 6 bases and J by 2 bases, with 6 bases between them. In DNA, the CDR3 is TGTGCCATCAGATATAACACAGATACGCAGTATTTT. It translates to CAIRYNTDTQYF.

This clonotype turned up a few times. J is TRBJ1-5 and V is TRBV12-3 or TRBV12-4, with D possibly TRBD1 on 5 matching bases. The CDR3 is made up of 13 amino acids. Trimming took off 3 bases at V and 6 bases at J, with 9 bases between the two ends. The CDR3 loop reads CASSLQGTQPQHF. DNA of the CDR3: TGTGCCAGCAGTTTGCAGGGTACTCAGCCCCAGCATTTT.

This clonotype was observed at least ten times. Compared with germline, one end of the junction differs, possibly owing to a read error. The V call is TRBV4-2, the J call TRBJ2-7; no clear D. Germline assignment: CDR1 LGHNA and CDR2 YNFKEQ. CDR3 length: 8 residues. In DNA form, the CDR3 reads TGTGCCAGCAGCCAAGAGGACTTC. This gives the protein CASSQEDF.

Many counts were recorded for this clonotype. The CDR3, as DNA: TGTGCCAGCAGTACGGGGACTAGCGGATACAATGAGCAGTTCTTC. The encoded protein is CASSTGTSGYNEQFF. The chain is built from TRBV6-2 or TRBV6-3 and TRBJ2-1; 11 bases map to TRBD2. The V and J ends lost 5 bases and 4 bases, in that order; junction bases with no gene match: 4. The CDR3 contains 15 residues. Germline V gene sequence: CDR1 MNHEY, CDR2 SVGEGT.

This clonotype was seen only a few times. The CDR3 protein is CASSLWGAVGANVLTF. CDR3 nucleotide sequence: TGCGCCAGCAGCTTGTGGGGGGCGGTTGGGGCCAACGTCCTGACTTTC. V and J are TRBV5-1 and TRBJ2-6; D may be TRBD1 or TRBD2 (6 bases each). Germline CDR1 and CDR2: SGHRS and YFSETQ. The CDR3 is 16 residues long. V was trimmed by 1 base and J by 3 bases, leaving 11 bases between them.

The rearrangement links TRBV7-2 to TRBJ2-5, with 9 nucleotides matching TRBD1. Trimming at V came to 7 bases and at J to 3 bases, leaving 3 bases not matched to a gene. The CDR3 loop spans 13 amino acids. Looked up from germline, CDR1 is SGHTA and CDR2 is FQGNSA. For the CDR3, the DNA is TGTGCCAGCACCGGACAGGGGAAAGAGACCCAGTACTTC. Its protein product is CASTGQGKETQYF.

This clonotype was recorded at least ten times. This chain connects TRBV27 to TRBJ2-1, with 10 bases matching TRBD2. Unmatched junction bases numbered 9, after V lost 5 bases and J lost 5 bases. The CDR3 covers 16 residues. Per germline, CDR1 MNHEY and CDR2 SMNVEV (reference sequence). The CDR3 DNA reads TGTGCCAGCAGTCCCCGGGAACTAGCGGGGAACAATGAGCAGTTCTTC. Translated: CASSPRELAGNNEQFF.

The chain employs TRBV20-1 and TRBJ2-1, with 11 positions matching TRBD2. The CDR3 covers 18 residues. Germline trimming cut 3 bases from V and 1 base from J; bases unmatched to any gene: 11. CDR1 and CDR2 from the germline V gene are DFQATT and SNEGSKA (reference sequence). In nucleotides, the CDR3 is TGCAGTGCTAGTACATTAGCGGGGGGGCCGAGGTCCTACAATGAGCAGTTCTTC. It encodes CSASTLAGGPRSYNEQFF.

This clonotype was found a few times. The chain joins TRBV12-3 or TRBV12-4 to TRBJ2-3; D is possibly TRBD2 (6 bases). The CDR3 is made up of 18 amino acids. V was trimmed by 5 bases and J by 1 base, leaving 22 bases between them. The CDR3 bases are TGTGCCAGCAGTCCACTTTTACGGGGGTATGCTGGCACAGATACGCAGTATTTT. Protein product: CASSPLLRGYAGTDTQYF.

Only a few counts were recorded for this clonotype. V and J are TRBV6-6 and TRBJ2-7; either TRBD1 or TRBD2 may supply D (6 bases each). Germline CDR1 reads MNHNY; CDR2 reads SVGAGI (reference sequence). This CDR3 is 15 amino acids long. Deletions cut 0 bases from V and 2 bases from J, with 11 bases between. The chain's CDR3 is CASSYSAGQTYEQYV. The CDR3 coding sequence is TGTGCCAGCAGTTACTCCGCGGGACAAACCTACGAGCAGTACGTC.

The chain links TRBV27 to TRBJ1-4, with 9 positions matching TRBD1. CDR3 length equals 19 residues. Trimming at V came to 2 bases and at J to 7 bases, leaving 17 bases not matched to a gene. Germline CDR1 is MNHEY and CDR2 is SMNVEV (reference sequence). This CDR3 is CASSLTPSGTGTRREKLFF. The CDR3 region has the DNA TGTGCCAGCAGTTTAACCCCCTCCGGGACAGGGACCCGGCGTGAAAAACTGTTTTTT.

CDR3 coding DNA: TGTGCCAGCAGTTTTCCCCCGCAGGGGGCCTCTAATGAAGCTTTCTTT. It is translated as CASSFPPQGASNEAFF. This chain uses TRBV12-3 or TRBV12-4 with TRBJ1-1; 8 bases are a match to TRBD1. J gave up 7 bases and V 3 bases, and 13 bases lay outside the gene matches. CDR3 length: 16 amino acids.

This chain uses TRBV7-9 with TRBJ1-2; possible D gene TRBD1, 5 bases. V lost 2 bases and J lost 4, with 17 bases in between. CDR1 and CDR2 (germline): SEHNR, FQNEAQ (reference sequence). The CDR3 is 16 residues long. The CDR3 nucleotides read TGTGCCAGCAGCTTAAGTGGGGACCCCTCCAGCTATGGCTACACCTTC. It encodes CASSLSGDPSSYGYTF.

CDR3: CASSPTGTSGETQYF. The CDR3 DNA reads TGTGCCAGCAGCCCTACCGGGACTAGCGGCGAGACCCAGTACTTC. The chain carries TRBV11-3 and TRBJ2-5; 11 nucleotides agree with TRBD2. Germline CDR1 SGHNT, CDR2 YENEEA. The CDR3 is 15 residues long. With V trimmed by 5 bases and J by 5 bases, 7 bases remained unmatched. The complete variable domain, with remaining parts taken from reference TRBV11-3 and TRBJ2-5, reads EAGVVQSPRYKIIEKKQPVAFWCNPISGHNTLYWYLQNLGQGPELLIRYENEEAVDDSQLPKDRFSAERLKGVDSTLKIQPAELGDSAVYLCASSPTGTSGETQYFGPGTRLLVL.

In its sample, this clonotype was seen a few times. CDR3 residues: CATRGQGNHGYTF. The DNA of the CDR3 is TGTGCCACCCGGGGACAGGGTAATCATGGCTACACCTTC. This chain connects TRBV10-3 to TRBJ1-2, with 9 bases lining up with TRBD1. After removal of 10 bases from V and 6 bases from J, the junction contained 9 bases not matched to a gene. CDR3 size: 13 residues. Germline-derived CDR1 and CDR2 are ENHRY and SYGVKD.

This chain joins TRBV7-9 and TRBJ2-3; 7 nucleotides line up with TRBD1. Germline-derived CDR1 and CDR2 are SEHNR and FQNEAQ (reference sequence). The CDR3 contains 15 residues. V shed 4 bases and J 5 bases; nucleotides not matched to a gene: 9. The CDR3 nucleotides are TGTGCCAGCAGCTCGGTTACAGGGGTCGGAGATACGCAGTATTTT. Its protein product is CASSSVTGVGDTQYF.

In this sample, this clonotype turned up many times. J is TRBJ1-2 and V is TRBV27, with 7 bases aligning to TRBD1. The CDR3 extends over 12 amino acids. Germline CDR1 and CDR2: MNHEY and SMNVEV (reference sequence). The V and J ends lost 6 bases and 6 bases, in that order; junction bases with no gene match: 4. The CDR3 DNA sequence: TGTGCCAGCAGCCCGACAGGGCATGGCTACACCTTC. Translation: CASSPTGHGYTF.

The CDR3 bases are TGTGCCAGCAGTGAGGGGGTGCTATACGAGCAGTACGTC. Translated, it gives CASSEGVLYEQYV. This chain connects TRBV12-3 or TRBV12-4 to TRBJ2-7; a possible D gene is TRBD1 (6 bases). The CDR3 extends over 13 amino acids. V was trimmed by 5 bases and J by 4 bases, leaving 12 bases between them.

The chain is built from TRBV13 and TRBJ2-1, with TRBD2 as a possible D gene (6 bases). This CDR3 is built from 16 residues. V gave up 11 bases and J gave up 0 bases, with 20 bases separating them. Germline values: CDR1 PRHDT, CDR2 FYEKMQ (reference sequence). This CDR3 is CASRQGAGSSYNEQFF. For the CDR3, the DNA is TGTGCCTCCCGTCAAGGGGCGGGGAGCTCCTACAATGAGCAGTTCTTC. The full variable domain, its missing parts supplied by reference TRBV13 and TRBJ2-1, is AAGVIQSPRHLIKEKRETATLKCYPIPRHDTVYWYQQGPGQDPQFLISFYEKMQSDKGSIPDRFSAQQFSDYHSELNMSSLELGDSALYFCASRQGAGSSYNEQFFGPGTRLTVL.

The chain joins TRBV20-1 to TRBJ1-2, with D uncertain. The CDR3 has 12 amino acids. Germline V gene data show CDR1 as DFQATT and CDR2 as SNEGSKA (reference sequence). V dropped 1 base and J dropped 5 bases, with 8 bases sitting between them. The CDR3 DNA follows: TGCAGTGCTAGAGGGAATGGATATGGCTACACCTTC. Residues: CSARGNGYGYTF.